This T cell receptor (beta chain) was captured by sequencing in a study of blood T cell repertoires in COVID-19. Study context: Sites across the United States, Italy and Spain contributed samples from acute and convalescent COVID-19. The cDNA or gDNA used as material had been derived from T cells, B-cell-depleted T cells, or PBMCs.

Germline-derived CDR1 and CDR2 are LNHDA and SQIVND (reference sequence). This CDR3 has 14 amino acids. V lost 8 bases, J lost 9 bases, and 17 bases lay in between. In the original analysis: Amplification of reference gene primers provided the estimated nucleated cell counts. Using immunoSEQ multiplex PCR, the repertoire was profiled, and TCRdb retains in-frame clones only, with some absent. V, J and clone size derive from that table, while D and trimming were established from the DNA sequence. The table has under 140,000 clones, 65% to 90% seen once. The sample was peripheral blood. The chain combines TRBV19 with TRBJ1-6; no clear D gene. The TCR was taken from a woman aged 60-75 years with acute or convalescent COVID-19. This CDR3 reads CASRDSGRVSPLHF. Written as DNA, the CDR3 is TGTGCCAGTCGCGACTCCGGCCGGGTTTCACCCCTCCACTTT.